The clone carrying this T cell receptor beta chain was seen more than once but under ten times. The sample belongs to a study of blood T cells in healthy people across ages. Germline CDR1 SQVTM, CDR2 ANQGSEA. Trimming pared 3 bases from V and 5 bases from J, leaving 7 bases between. The CDR3 length is 11 residues. With a J-beta primer mix and a sample-barcoded 5' primer, a second PCR ran about 6 to 11 cycles. TCRdb itself ran the 5' RACE reads through MiXCR, one entry per CDR3 protein. The table has 800,000 or so distinct CDR3 sequences, about 62% seen once; the top ten hold roughly a quarter. Sequencing input: blood. The genes are TRBV29-1 and TRBJ1-2; tentatively, D is TRBD1 (5 bases). The source is a man aged 30 to 39 in good health. CDR3 loop: CSVESGYGYTF. The CDR3 DNA reads as TGCAGCGTTGAGTCAGGGTATGGCTACACCTTC.